One and the same sample provided the 19 T cell receptor beta chains below, sequenced in a study of T cell responses to AZD1222 COVID-19 vaccine (dated by TCRdb to the early 2020s). The library was prepared using the immunoSEQ multiplex PCR assay. This immuneACCESS table, as held by TCRdb, lists in-frame sequences with V and J called but not all clones. Of the missing ones, under half trace to an unresolved V gene in checked studies; the others have no known cause. The sample table shows about 130,000 clones, and 85% to 95% are seen once. The ten largest account for approximately 1.6% of the sample. Per the publication, the time point label means: baseline before first vaccination. The sample here was peripheral blood, taken on day 0 of AZD1222 vaccination. These receptors all come from an adult in good health.

This clone was detected only once. The V and J genes are TRBV2 and TRBJ1-6; TRBD1 aligns across 7 bases. Germline V CDR1 and CDR2: SNHLY, FYNNEI. CDR3 length: 15 amino acids. V gave up 2 bases and J gave up 10 bases; unmatched junction bases: 8. The CDR3 nucleotides are TGTGCCAGCAGTGAACGAGGACAGGTCACATCACCCCTCCACTTT. Its translation is CASSERGQVTSPLHF.

The V call is TRBV2, the J call TRBJ2-3; 14 nucleotides line up with TRBD2. J gave up 5 bases and V 8 bases, and 3 bases lay outside the gene matches. The CDR3 has 14 residues. Germline CDR1 is SNHLY and CDR2 is FYNNEI. The CDR3 coding sequence is TGTGCCAGCGGACTAGCGGGGGGTATAGATACGCAGTATTTT. Encoded protein: CASGLAGGIDTQYF.

This clone was counted once. The chain couples TRBV11-2 to TRBJ1-2; a possible D gene is TRBD1 (5 bases). V was trimmed by 5 bases and J by 0 bases, leaving 16 bases between them. Germline assignment: CDR1 SGHAT and CDR2 FQNNGV. CDR3 length: 16 residues. In DNA form, the CDR3 reads TGTGCCAGCAGCACCCCGCGGACAATCGCTAACTATGGCTACACCTTC. Residues: CASSTPRTIANYGYTF.

The genes are TRBV11-2 and TRBJ1-4; a possible D gene is TRBD1 (5 bases). Germline V CDR1 and CDR2: SGHAT, FQNNGV. Trimming left V 6 bases short and J 7 bases short, with 21 bases between. This CDR3 is built from 16 residues. In nucleotides, the CDR3 is TGTGCCAGCAGTCCAATTAGGGGTCAGCGCCTTGAAAAACTGTTTTTT. Protein product: CASSPIRGQRLEKLFF. Full variable domain (missing parts from reference TRBV11-2 and TRBJ1-4): EAGVAQSPRYKIIEKRQSVAFWCNPISGHATLYWYQQILGQGPKLLIQFQNNGVVDDSQLPKDRFSAERLKGVDSTLKIQPAKLEDSAVYLCASSPIRGQRLEKLFFGSGTQLSVL.

The V and J genes are TRBV4-3 and TRBJ1-1; D unresolved. CDR3 size: 16 residues. Germline CDR1 and CDR2: LGHNA and YSLEER. The V end lost 1 base, the J end lost 1 base, and 13 bases lay between the germline ends. CDR3 sequence (DNA): TGCGCCAGCAGCCAAGTAGGATGGGAGGGGAACACTGAAGCTTTCTTT. Protein sequence: CASSQVGWEGNTEAFF.

This clone was seen just once. The chain employs TRBV4-3 and TRBJ1-3; a weak D match, TRBD1 (6 bases). Trimming took 1 base from V and 7 from J, leaving 11 bases between them. The germline V gene encodes CDR1 LGHNA and CDR2 YSLEER. This CDR3 comprises 14 residues. The CDR3 protein is CASSQAGGANTIYF. DNA for the CDR3: TGCGCCAGCAGCCAAGCGGGGGGGGCGAACACCATATATTTT.

The chain is built from TRBV19 and TRBJ1-6; 7 nucleotides agree with TRBD1. The CDR3 extends over 15 amino acids. The V segment lost 3 bases and the J segment 6 bases; nucleotides outside the gene matches: 5. Germline CDR1 LNHDA, CDR2 SQIVND (reference sequence). The chain's CDR3 is CASSIRDSLNSPLHF. As DNA, the CDR3 is TGTGCCAGTAGTATCCGGGACAGCCTTAATTCACCCCTCCACTTT. The full variable domain, with the rest looked up from reference TRBV19 and TRBJ1-6, is DGGITQSPKYLFRKEGQNVTLSCEQNLNHDAMYWYRQDPGQGLRLIYYSQIVNDFQKGDIAEGYSVSREKKESFPLTVTSAQKNPTAFYLCASSIRDSLNSPLHFGNGTRLTVT.

The chain joins TRBV11-2 to TRBJ2-2; no clear D gene. Germline CDR1 and CDR2: SGHAT and FQNNGV. The CDR3 spans 13 residues. The ends were cut back, 11 bases at V and 0 bases at J, with 10 bases in the middle. CDR3 in amino acids: CAGKETNTGELFF. Here the CDR3 DNA reads TGTGCCGGCAAAGAAACGAACACCGGGGAGCTGTTTTTT. The full variable domain, its missing parts supplied by reference TRBV11-2 and TRBJ2-2, is EAGVAQSPRYKIIEKRQSVAFWCNPISGHATLYWYQQILGQGPKLLIQFQNNGVVDDSQLPKDRFSAERLKGVDSTLKIQPAKLEDSAVYLCAGKETNTGELFFGEGSRLTVL.

The chain recombines TRBV5-4 with TRBJ2-2; 13 positions match TRBD2. Germline CDR1 SGHNT, CDR2 YYREEE (reference sequence). The CDR3 runs 17 residues. Trimming removed 0 bases from V and 4 bases from J; junction bases left unmatched: 3. The CDR3 DNA is TGTGCCAGCAGCTTGGGACTAGCGGGAGGTAGCACCGGGGAGCTGTTTTTT. Translating gives CASSLGLAGGSTGELFF.

The chain employs TRBV19 and TRBJ2-7; a weak D match, TRBD2 (6 bases). The germline V gene encodes CDR1 LNHDA and CDR2 SQIVND (reference sequence). V lost 3 bases, J lost 3 bases, and 9 bases lay in between. This CDR3 has 13 residues. CDR3 in amino acids: CASSMSGVYEQYF. The CDR3 DNA follows: TGTGCCAGTAGTATGTCGGGGGTCTACGAGCAGTACTTC.

This chain uses TRBV30 with TRBJ2-2; D ambiguous. Trimming cost V 2 bases and J 4 bases, with 5 bases left between them. The CDR3 contains 12 residues. Germline V gene sequence: CDR1 GTSNPN, CDR2 SVGIG (reference sequence). The CDR3 spells CAWSKGTGELFF. The CDR3 nucleotides are TGTGCCTGGAGTAAGGGCACCGGGGAGCTGTTTTTT.

The chain uses TRBV11-3 and TRBJ2-7; D is perhaps TRBD1 (6 bases). CDR3 length: 13 residues. The V end was cut by 1 base, the J end by 3 bases, with 7 bases between. CDR1 is SGHNT and CDR2 is YENEEA in the germline V gene. The CDR3 region is CASSLGTVYEQYF. DNA for the CDR3: TGTGCCAGCAGCTTAGGGACAGTCTACGAGCAGTACTTC. The full variable domain, rest sourced from reference TRBV11-3 and TRBJ2-7, is EAGVVQSPRYKIIEKKQPVAFWCNPISGHNTLYWYLQNLGQGPELLIRYENEEAVDDSQLPKDRFSAERLKGVDSTLKIQPAELGDSAVYLCASSLGTVYEQYFGPGTRLTVT.

A note on this clone: The same CDR3 is also encoded by other DNA sequences in this sample. The rearrangement uses TRBV18 and TRBJ2-7; D is unresolved. Trimming shortened V by 0 bases and J by 3 bases, and 6 bases separated the two germline ends. There are 13 residues in the CDR3. Germline V gene lookup returns CDR1 KGHSH and CDR2 LQKENI. Written as DNA, the CDR3 is TGTGCCAGCTCACCACCAGGGAACTACGAGCAGTACTTC. Protein sequence: CASSPPGNYEQYF.

This clone was observed a single time. The chain employs TRBV7-2 and TRBJ2-1; either TRBD1 or TRBD2 may fit D (5 bases each). From germline, CDR1 is SGHTA and CDR2 FQGNSA. This CDR3 is built from 15 residues. Trimming took off 5 bases at V and 3 bases at J, with 14 bases between the two ends. The CDR3 DNA is TGTGCCAGCAGCCCTTTGAGAGGGGTCTACAATGAGCAGTTCTTC. Protein: CASSPLRGVYNEQFF. The variable domain in full, completed from reference TRBV7-2 and TRBJ2-1, reads GAGVSQSPSNKVTEKGKDVELRCDPISGHTALYWYRQSLGQGLEFLIYFQGNSAPDKSGLPSDRFSAERTGGSVSTLTIQRTQQEDSAVYLCASSPLRGVYNEQFFGPGTRLTVL.

In this sample, this clone turned up once. This chain connects TRBV11-3 to TRBJ2-7, with TRBD2 as a possible D gene (6 bases). The CDR3 has 15 residues. Between the trimmed V and J ends, which lost 0 bases and 7 bases, there was a span of 16 bases. CDR1 is SGHNT, CDR2 YENEEA, per germline. This chain's CDR3 is CASSLDLRTTGEQYF. The CDR3, as DNA: TGTGCCAGCAGCTTAGACTTGAGGACTACGGGGGAGCAGTACTTC.

The V and J genes are TRBV15 and TRBJ2-7; perhaps TRBD1 as D (6 bases). The V and J ends lost 3 bases and 5 bases respectively, with 14 bases between them. The CDR3 is 14 residues long. Germline V gene lookup returns CDR1 LNHNV and CDR2 YYDKDF (reference sequence). The CDR3 protein is CATSRYREFNEQYF. CDR3 DNA: TGTGCCACCAGCAGGTACAGGGAGTTCAACGAGCAGTACTTC.

The rearrangement uses TRBV5-6 and TRBJ1-2; D is unclear. Looked up from germline, CDR1 is SGHDT and CDR2 is YYEEEE. Trimming stripped 0 bases from V and 5 bases from J, with 14 bases between. The CDR3 runs 15 residues. CDR3 DNA: TGTGCCAGCAGCTTGGAAGGTATAGGGCTTTATGGCTACACCTTC. This encodes CASSLEGIGLYGYTF.

The chain joins TRBV19 to TRBJ1-5; the D gene is possibly TRBD1 (5 bases). V lost 3 bases to trimming and J lost 6 bases, with 18 bases between them. Germline V gene lookup returns CDR1 LNHDA and CDR2 SQIVND (reference sequence). This CDR3 comprises 16 residues. This CDR3 is CASSITIRREIQPQHF. CDR3 in DNA: TGTGCCAGTAGTATTACGATTCGCAGGGAGATTCAGCCCCAGCATTTT.

The chain employs TRBV7-3 and TRBJ2-1, with 10 bases identical to TRBD2. With V trimmed by 7 bases and J by 7 bases, 7 bases remained unmatched. This CDR3 spans 14 amino acids. From germline, CDR1 is SGHTA and CDR2 FQGTGA. CDR3 sequence reads: CASTGSGRRNEQFF. The CDR3, as DNA: TGTGCCAGCACGGGTAGCGGGAGGAGGAATGAGCAGTTCTTC.